Below are 2 T cell receptor beta chains sequenced from a single sample in a study of T cell responses to AZD1222 COVID-19 vaccine. The method was immunoSEQ multiplex PCR; TCRdb's version includes in-frame clones alone and lacks a portion of them. The sample shows roughly 150,000 clones, about nine tenths of them seen only once. Sequencing used peripheral blood, obtained 28 days after the second AZD1222 dose. The receptors shown here come from an adult who received the AZD1222 COVID-19 vaccine.

The gene calls are TRBV6-5 and TRBJ1-5; D gene unclear. The CDR3 loop spans 15 amino acids. Germline V lookup: CDR1 MNHEY, CDR2 SVGAGI. V shed 6 bases and J shed 0 bases, with 12 bases lying between them. The CDR3 nucleotides are TGTGCCAGCAGCCTAGACTATGATAGCAATCAGCCCCAGCATTTT. It codes for CASSLDYDSNQPQHF.

The chain is built from TRBV7-2 and TRBJ2-7; 8 bases line up with TRBD1. The CDR3 sequence is 14 residues long. Germline V CDR1 and CDR2: SGHTA, FQGNSA. The V segment lost 4 bases and the J segment 3 bases; nucleotides outside the gene matches: 5. CDR3 nucleotides: TGTGCCAGCAGCTCTCGACAGGGGAACTACGAGCAGTACTTC. Translated: CASSSRQGNYEQYF.